The T cell receptor (beta chain) under discussion was sequenced for a study of shared clonotypes between healthy human individuals. This clone has only one observation. Antigen specificity is unknown. Its ends do not fully match the called genes, so a read error is possible. For sorted subsets, about 190 ng DNA per replicate equaled roughly 29,000 T cell genomes. Assay used: immunoSEQ multiplex PCR; TCRdb lists only in-frame clones, some missing. The table lists approximately 2,000,000 clones, about nine tenths of them singletons, with 0.3% to 0.45% in the top ten. The CDR3 length is 15 residues. Germline CDR1 and CDR2: MGHRA and YSYEKL. General observations from the study: Relative to their counterparts shared across all four donors, non-shared clonotypes exhibited diminished generation probabilities. Expectations were that clonotype sharing among donors would be affected by sequencing depth. A generally larger estimated richness was seen in naive subsets than in memory subsets.

Sequenced sample: naive CD4+ T cells from PBMCs. Described subset: CD45RA+ positively selected. This sequence originates from a man aged 18 to 30 in good health. Some clones in this sample may be carry-over from other donors' samples. The chain couples TRBV4-1 to TRBJ2-7; 9 bases are shared with TRBD1. CDR3 loop: CASNQPGQGTYEQYF. The CDR3 coding sequence is TGCGCCAGCAACCAACCGGGACAGGGAACCTACGAGCAGTACTTC.